This TCR beta chain was identified during a study of response to subunit inactivated influenza vaccine. Study results and limitations: New T cells are recruited in small numbers by each seasonal influenza vaccination, according to the authors' suggestion.

TCRdb ran MiXCR on the RT-PCR reads and lists one entry per CDR3 protein. The sample contains under 200,000 distinct CDR3 sequences, roughly 10% of which appear only once. This clonotype occurred many times. Its antigen is still unknown. This CDR3 is built from 14 residues. The germline V gene encodes CDR1 SGHTA and CDR2 FQGNSA. V lost 6 bases and J lost 4, with 15 bases in between. V gene TRBV7-2 combines with J gene TRBJ1-1; possibly TRBD1 for D (5 bases). The TCR sequence derives from a man aged 50-75 years who received an inactivated influenza vaccine. Sequences were derived from CD8+ T cells sorted from PBMCs, sampled 23 to 25 months after vaccination. CDR3 in DNA: TGTGCCAGCAGTTATAGGGGCCCGGGCACTGAAGCTTTCTTT. Amino acid sequence: CASSYRGPGTEAFF.